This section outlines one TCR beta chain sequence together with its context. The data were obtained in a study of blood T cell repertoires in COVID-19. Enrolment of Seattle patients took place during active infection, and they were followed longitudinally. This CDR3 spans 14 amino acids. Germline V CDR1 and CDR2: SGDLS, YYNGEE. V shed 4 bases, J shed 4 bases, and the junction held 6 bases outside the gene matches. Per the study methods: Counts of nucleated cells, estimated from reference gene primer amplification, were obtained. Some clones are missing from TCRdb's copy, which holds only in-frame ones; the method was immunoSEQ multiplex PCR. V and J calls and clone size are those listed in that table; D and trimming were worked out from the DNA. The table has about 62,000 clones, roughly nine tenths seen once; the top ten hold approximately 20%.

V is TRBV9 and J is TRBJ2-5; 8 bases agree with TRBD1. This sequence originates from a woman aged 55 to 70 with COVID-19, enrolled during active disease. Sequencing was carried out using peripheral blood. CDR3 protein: CASSRTGLRETQYF. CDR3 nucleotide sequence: TGTGCCAGCAGCAGGACAGGGTTGAGAGAGACCCAGTACTTC.